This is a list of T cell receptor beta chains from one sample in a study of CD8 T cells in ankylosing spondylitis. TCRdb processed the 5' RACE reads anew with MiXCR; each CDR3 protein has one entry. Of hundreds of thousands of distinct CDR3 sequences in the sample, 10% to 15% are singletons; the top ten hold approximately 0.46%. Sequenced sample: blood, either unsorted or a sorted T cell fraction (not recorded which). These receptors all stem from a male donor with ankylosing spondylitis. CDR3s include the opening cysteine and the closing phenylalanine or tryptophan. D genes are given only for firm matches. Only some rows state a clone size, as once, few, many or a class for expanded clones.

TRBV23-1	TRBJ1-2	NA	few	CASSRAGRNGYTF	TGCGCCAGCAGTCGCGCAGGGCGAAATGGCTACACCTTC
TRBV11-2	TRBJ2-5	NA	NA	CASSLDRQGIQYF	TGTGCCAGCAGCTTAGATCGGCAAGGGATCCAGTACTTC
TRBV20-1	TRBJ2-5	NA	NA	CSAPGQIGETQYF	TGCAGTGCCCCAGGACAGATCGGAGAGACCCAGTACTTC
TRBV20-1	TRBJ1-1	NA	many	CSAGTLKNTEAFF	TGCAGTGCTGGGACGCTCAAGAACACTGAAGCTTTCTTT
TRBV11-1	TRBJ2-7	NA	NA	CASSSSQGIYEQYF	TGTGCCAGCAGCTCTTCGCAGGGGATTTACGAGCAGTACTTC
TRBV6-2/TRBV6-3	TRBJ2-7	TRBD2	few	CASMRPSGGTYEQYF	TGTGCCAGCATGCGGCCTAGCGGGGGGACCTACGAGCAGTACTTC
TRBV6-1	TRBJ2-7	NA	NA	CASKGLRASYEQYF	TGTGCCAGCAAAGGACTGAGGGCCTCCTACGAGCAGTACTTC
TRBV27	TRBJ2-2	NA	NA	CASSLSGWRELFF	TGTGCCAGCAGTTTATCTGGCTGGAGGGAGCTGTTTTTT
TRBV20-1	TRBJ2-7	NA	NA	CSARDRLYPYEQYF	TGCAGTGCTAGGGATAGACTGTACCCCTACGAGCAGTACTTC
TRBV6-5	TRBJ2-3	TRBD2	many	CASSYSGGAGRNPDTQYF	TGTGCCAGCAGTTACTCGGGAGGGGCCGGACGGAACCCAGATACGCAGTATTTT